The clone carrying this T cell receptor (beta chain) has more than one count but fewer than ten. The antigen remains unidentified. This sample was taken from a study of tissue T cells after allogeneic stem cell transplantation. About the research overall: Pathologist review favored tissue samples showing histologically apparent lymphocytes.

Adult allogeneic hematopoietic cell transplant recipients with steroid-refractory graft-versus-host disease were prospectively enrolled for research autopsy. The protocol was immunoSEQ multiplex PCR, while the TCRdb copy is restricted to in-frame clones and leaves out a portion. This sample carries a few thousand clones, around 61% of them seen once, and the ten largest clones take roughly 17%. The CDR3 has 12 amino acids. Trimming pared 4 bases from V and 7 bases from J, leaving 7 bases between. Germline V gene sequence: CDR1 LGHNA, CDR2 YSLEER. Study-wide results and limits: Blood and spleen captured only part of the tissue TCR repertoire. Anatomically similar tissues had similar TCR repertoires within each patient. Alloreactivity or antigen specificity of tissue TCRs was not determined; some clones might be host cells.

Here the sequenced sample was transverse colon tissue, taken at autopsy. The V gene is TRBV4-3, the J gene TRBJ2-2; D ambiguous. The receptor was isolated from a male patient older than 55 with steroid-refractory graft-versus-host disease after an allogeneic stem cell transplant. Some T cells may have come from the graft donor. In DNA, the CDR3 is TGCGCCAGCAGCCCTTCGGACGGGGAGCTGTTTTTT. It specifies CASSPSDGELFF.